One sample yielded the 29 T cell receptor beta chains listed below, sequenced in a study of blood T cell repertoires in COVID-19. This table comes from immunoSEQ multiplex PCR, and its TCRdb copy is limited to in-frame clones, with some not included. The data show 80,000 to 95,000 clones, with around 86% seen just once and about 15% held by the top ten. Sequencing was carried out using peripheral blood. Receptors were obtained from an elderly woman with active or convalescent COVID-19.

This clone has only a few counts. CDR3 in DNA: TGTGCCAGCAGCCGAACCGAGACAGCTAATTCACCCCTCCACTTT. This gives the protein CASSRTETANSPLHF. This rearrangement joins TRBV4-2 to TRBJ1-6, with D possibly matching TRBD1 (5 bases). This CDR3 has 15 residues. Trimming stripped 4 bases from V and 6 bases from J, with 13 bases between. Germline loops: CDR1 LGHNA, CDR2 YNFKEQ.

The V call is TRBV7-3, the J call TRBJ2-2; TRBD2 aligns across 9 bases. Germline values: CDR1 SGHTA, CDR2 FQGTGA. The CDR3 spans 17 residues. Trimming took 5 bases from V and 0 from J; bases not matched to a gene: 7. The CDR3 DNA reads as TGTGCCAGCAGCCTCCACGGCGGGGGGGCGAACACCGGGGAGCTGTTTTTT. The encoded protein is CASSLHGGGANTGELFF.

CDR3 region: CASSGSPGQENSPLHF. CDR3 in DNA: TGCGCCAGCAGTGGATCCCCGGGACAGGAAAATTCACCCCTCCACTTT. V gene TRBV10-2 combines with J gene TRBJ1-6, with 8 bases aligning to TRBD1. The CDR3 runs to 16 residues. CDR1 WSHSY and CDR2 SAAADI come from the germline V gene. The J segment lost 7 bases and the V segment lost 4 bases, leaving 9 bases of the junction unmatched.

The V call is TRBV7-9, the J call TRBJ1-1; D unresolved. Trimming stripped 1 base from V and 3 bases from J, with 6 bases between. The CDR3 is 13 residues long. The germline V gene has CDR1 SEHNR and CDR2 FQNEAQ (reference sequence). As DNA, the CDR3 is TGTGCCAGCAGCTTAGAGGAGGACACTGAAGCTTTCTTT. Translated: CASSLEEDTEAFF.

By sample share, this clone is medium-sized. The V call is TRBV27, the J call TRBJ2-3; D might be TRBD1 (6 bases). The germline V and J ends were trimmed by 7 bases and 0 bases, with 11 bases remaining between them. This CDR3 contains 14 residues. In germline, CDR1 is MNHEY, CDR2 SMNVEV (reference sequence). The CDR3 DNA sequence: TGTGCCAGCACCTCCGGGACAAGCACAGATACGCAGTATTTT. Protein: CASTSGTSTDTQYF.

V gene TRBV21-1 combines with J gene TRBJ2-1; the listed D gene, TRBD1, was not tested against the DNA. TRBV21-1 is a known pseudogene. This CDR3 comprises 13 residues. The CDR3 DNA is TGTGCCAGCAGCAACGGGACACACAATGAGCAGTTCTTC. Translated: CASSNGTHNEQFF.

V and J are TRBV6-5 and TRBJ1-1, with 10 bases matching TRBD1. J gave up 6 bases and V 6 bases, and 7 bases lay outside the gene matches. CDR3 size: 14 residues. Germline CDR1 and CDR2: MNHEY and SVGAGI. CDR3 sequence reads: CASSPRDRGPEAFF. The CDR3 bases are TGTGCCAGCAGCCCCCGGGACAGGGGTCCTGAAGCTTTCTTT.

The rearrangement uses TRBV27 and TRBJ1-1, with TRBD1 identical over 7 bases. This CDR3 comprises 18 residues. V shed 0 bases and J 5 bases; nucleotides not matched to a gene: 15. CDR1 is MNHEY and CDR2 is SMNVEV in the germline V gene (reference sequence). The chain's CDR3 is CASSLSGSGAGGRTEAFF. The CDR3 nucleotides read TGTGCCAGCAGTTTATCGGGCTCTGGAGCAGGGGGTAGGACTGAAGCTTTCTTT.

This clone was seen a handful of times. This chain links TRBV19 with TRBJ2-1; 10 nucleotides agree with TRBD1. The germline V gene has CDR1 LNHDA and CDR2 SQIVND (reference sequence). The CDR3 spans 13 residues. J was trimmed by 9 bases and V by 3 bases; bases with no gene match: 2. In DNA, the CDR3 is TGTGCCAGTAGTATGGGACAGGGGACTGAGCAGTTCTTC. As protein: CASSMGQGTEQFF.

This clone was picked up one time. V and J are TRBV5-4 and TRBJ2-3; D may be TRBD1 (5 bases). V lost 5 bases and J lost 6, with 13 bases in between. Germline lookup yields CDR1 SGHNT and CDR2 YYREEE (reference sequence). The CDR3 length is 13 residues. CDR3 residues: CASRPDSSDTQYF. The CDR3 DNA reads TGTGCCAGCAGGCCTGACAGTTCGGATACGCAGTATTTT.

The CDR3 nucleotides are TGTGCCACACGATCAGGTGGACTAGCGGGAGGGGGTTACAATGAGCAGTTCTTC. Translating gives CATRSGGLAGGGYNEQFF. The chain employs TRBV28 and TRBJ2-1; TRBD2 matches at 15 bases. CDR3 length: 18 amino acids. Germline V lookup: CDR1 MDHEN, CDR2 SYDVKM. V lost 10 bases, J lost 4 bases, and 14 bases stayed unmatched.

The CDR3 loop reads CASSVATGVEVNEKLFF. The DNA for the CDR3 is TGTGCCAGCAGCGTAGCTACAGGGGTAGAAGTAAATGAAAAACTGTTTTTT. V and J are TRBV9 and TRBJ1-4; 7 bases match TRBD1. J lost 5 bases, V lost 0 bases, and 10 bases had no gene match. The germline gives CDR1 SGDLS, CDR2 YYNGEE. CDR3 length: 17 amino acids. The variable domain in full, with the rest retrieved from reference TRBV9 and TRBJ1-4, is DSGVTQTPKHLITATGQRVTLRCSPRSGDLSVYWYQQSLDQGLQFLIQYYNGEERAKGNILERFSAQQFPDLHSELNLSSLELGDSALYFCASSVATGVEVNEKLFFGSGTQLSVL.

The rearrangement joins TRBV5-1 to TRBJ1-3; possible D gene TRBD1, 6 bases. Deletions cut 5 bases from V and 3 bases from J, with 18 bases between. CDR1 and CDR2 from the germline V gene are SGHRS and YFSETQ. The length of the CDR3 is 16 residues. The DNA for the CDR3 is TGCGCCAGCAGTCATCCCGGACAGCCTGATGGAAACACCATATATTTT. It translates to CASSHPGQPDGNTIYF.

The J gene is TRBJ2-7, the V gene TRBV24-1; D is possibly TRBD1 (6 bases). Germline-derived CDR1 and CDR2 are KGHDR and SFDVKD. Trimming pared 3 bases from V and 7 bases from J, leaving 18 bases between. This CDR3 is built from 15 residues. The CDR3 region has the DNA TGTGCCACCAGTGATGTCGAGACAGGCCGCGGGGAGCAGTACTTC. Translated, it gives CATSDVETGRGEQYF.

This chain uses TRBV19 with TRBJ2-2, with 9 bases fitting TRBD2. The junction had 2 bases not matched to a gene; V was cut back by 4 bases and J by 8 bases. Per the germline V gene, CDR1 is LNHDA and CDR2 is SQIVND (reference sequence). The CDR3 runs to 13 residues. CDR3 sequence reads: CASSKLAGGELFF. The DNA of the CDR3 is TGTGCCAGTAGTAAGCTAGCGGGAGGGGAGCTGTTTTTT.

The chain uses TRBV3-1 (or the pseudogene TRBV3-2) and TRBJ2-1; D gene ambiguous. The V gene's germline CDR1 is LGHDT and CDR2 YNNKEL (reference sequence). This CDR3 comprises 14 residues. Trimming pared 5 bases from V and 5 bases from J, leaving 13 bases between. The CDR3 here is CASSAGGRNNEQFF. CDR3 in DNA: TGTGCCAGCAGCGCCGGCGGTCGGAACAATGAGCAGTTCTTC.

This chain connects TRBV7-2 to TRBJ2-7; 9 positions agree with TRBD1. The CDR3 extends over 15 amino acids. The trim removed 3 bases at V and 3 bases at J, leaving 6 bases unmatched. The germline V gene encodes CDR1 SGHTA and CDR2 FQGNSA. The CDR3 DNA reads TGTGCCAGCAGCTTCTCACCGGGACAGGGCTACGAGCAGTACTTC. Its protein is CASSFSPGQGYEQYF.

This chain uses TRBV5-6 with TRBJ2-3; 9 bases match TRBD2. The germline V gene has CDR1 SGHDT and CDR2 YYEEEE. V lost 7 bases to trimming and J lost 2 bases; unmatched junction nucleotides: 11. CDR3 length equals 16 residues. This chain's CDR3 is CASGAVAGAHTDTQYF. The CDR3, as DNA: TGTGCCAGCGGAGCGGTAGCGGGGGCCCACACAGATACGCAGTATTTT.

The chain links TRBV12-5 to TRBJ1-1, with 8 bases lining up with TRBD1. This CDR3 is built from 17 residues. CDR1 and CDR2 (germline): LGHNT, FRNRAP. The junction had 9 bases not matched to a gene; V was cut back by 2 bases and J by 1 base. The CDR3 protein is CASGLIGQGHPNTEAFF. For the CDR3, the DNA is TGTGCTAGTGGTTTGATAGGACAGGGCCACCCGAACACTGAAGCTTTCTTT.

The CDR3 region has the DNA TGTGCCAGTAATAGAGTCTCTGGAAACACCATATATTTT. Its translation: CASNRVSGNTIYF. V is TRBV19 and J is TRBJ1-3; no definite D call. The CDR3 spans 13 residues. Germline V lookup: CDR1 LNHDA, CDR2 SQIVND (reference sequence). V was clipped by 7 bases and J by 0 bases, with 7 bases between them.

This rearrangement joins TRBV3-1 (or the pseudogene TRBV3-2) to TRBJ2-3; tentatively, D is TRBD2 (7 bases). Germline V gene lookup returns CDR1 LGHDT and CDR2 YNNKEL (reference sequence). The CDR3 covers 16 residues. V was cut by 4 bases and J by 4 bases, with 18 bases left in between. CDR3 DNA sequence: TGTGCCAGCAGCCCCTTAGGGGGGGGCGACTCAGATACGCAGTATTTT. Amino acid sequence: CASSPLGGGDSDTQYF.

The genes are TRBV6-5 and TRBJ1-2; D ambiguous. V was trimmed by 6 bases and J by 7 bases, leaving 12 bases between them. The V gene's germline CDR1 is MNHEY and CDR2 SVGAGI. This CDR3 has 12 residues. The CDR3 DNA reads as TGTGCCAGCAGGTCAGGTCCTTCTGGCTACACCTTC. It codes for CASRSGPSGYTF.

This clone was observed a single time. This chain connects TRBV7-9 to TRBJ1-4; the match to TRBD1 covers 7 bases. CDR1 SEHNR and CDR2 FQNEAQ come from the germline V gene (reference sequence). J was trimmed by 5 bases and V by 1 base; bases with no gene match: 7. This CDR3 is 16 amino acids long. CDR3 protein: CASSLGGTGENEKLFF. CDR3 nucleotides: TGTGCCAGCAGCTTAGGTGGAACAGGGGAGAATGAAAAACTGTTTTTT.

The chain has TRBV5-4 and TRBJ2-7; tentative D call: TRBD1 (6 bases). The V gene lost 1 base and the J gene lost 4 bases, with 27 bases spanning the gap. This CDR3 spans 19 amino acids. Germline loops: CDR1 SGHNT, CDR2 YYREEE (reference sequence). Here the CDR3 reads CASSLKLTGQNSRDYEQYF. CDR3 sequence (DNA): TGTGCCAGCAGCTTGAAGTTGACAGGCCAAAACTCACGTGATTACGAGCAGTACTTC.

The rearrangement uses TRBV6-1 and TRBJ1-2; tentatively, D is TRBD1 (6 bases). CDR1 is MNHNS and CDR2 is SASEGT in the germline V gene. V lost 0 bases and J 4 bases, leaving 21 bases between the germline ends. The CDR3 has 18 amino acids. The CDR3 nucleotides are TGTGCCAGCAGTGAAGCAGATGGGGCCAGGGGCCGAATCTATGGCTACACCTTC. This translates into CASSEADGARGRIYGYTF.

The V and J genes are TRBV7-2 and TRBJ1-3, with D possibly TRBD1 on 6 matching bases. Trimming stripped 4 bases from V and 4 bases from J, with 17 bases between. The CDR3 has 16 amino acids. Germline CDR1 reads SGHTA; CDR2 reads FQGNSA. CDR3 bases: TGTGCCAGCAGCTCATCACAGGGACCTTCGGGAAACACCATATATTTT. Residues: CASSSSQGPSGNTIYF.

The genes are TRBV19 and TRBJ1-2; 8 bases match TRBD1. CDR1 and CDR2 (germline): LNHDA, SQIVND (reference sequence). Germline trimming cut 4 bases from V and 6 bases from J; bases unmatched to any gene: 4. This CDR3 is 13 amino acids long. The CDR3 DNA is TGTGCCAGTAGTAGAGGACAGGGTGATGGCTACACCTTC. Protein: CASSRGQGDGYTF. Combining the CDR3 with reference TRBV19 and TRBJ1-2 gives the whole variable domain DGGITQSPKYLFRKEGQNVTLSCEQNLNHDAMYWYRQDPGQGLRLIYYSQIVNDFQKGDIAEGYSVSREKKESFPLTVTSAQKNPTAFYLCASSRGQGDGYTFGSGTRLTVV.

This clone has only a few counts. V usage is TRBV28 and J usage is TRBJ2-5; a weak D match, TRBD2 (6 bases). V lost 1 base and J lost 4, with 19 bases in between. This CDR3 is built from 17 residues. Germline-derived CDR1 and CDR2 are MDHEN and SYDVKM. The CDR3 protein is CASSLSPEGSIVETQYF. CDR3 bases: TGTGCCAGCAGTTTATCCCCGGAGGGTAGTATTGTAGAGACCCAGTACTTC.

CDR3 sequence: CASSLGTGTLEKLFF. CDR3 nucleotides: TGTGCCAGCAGTTTAGGGACAGGGACGCTGGAAAAACTGTTTTTT. The chain has TRBV27 and TRBJ1-4; 9 nucleotides match TRBD1. With 2 bases clipped from V and 8 bases from J, the junction kept 6 bases outside the gene matches. CDR3 length equals 15 residues. The germline gives CDR1 MNHEY, CDR2 SMNVEV (reference sequence).